This record covers a single T cell receptor (beta chain). This CDR3 has 12 amino acids. The ends were cut back, 8 bases at V and 5 bases at J, with 13 bases in the middle. Germline CDR1 and CDR2: MNHEY and SVGAGI. As handled by the study authors: Scientists estimated how many nucleated cells there were by amplifying reference gene primers. Data came from immunoSEQ multiplex PCR; TCRdb stores just in-frame clones and leaves some out. V, J and clone size are those of that table, while D and trimming were read from the DNA. This table has 130,000 to 150,000 clones, around 79% appearing once. The data originate from a study of blood T cell repertoires in COVID-19. Background on the study: The United States, Italy and Spain provided the acute and convalescent COVID-19 samples. Sources were T cells, B-cell-depleted T cells, or PBMCs; the material itself was cDNA or gDNA.

This sequence originates from a man aged 55 to 70 with acute or convalescent COVID-19. Specimen: peripheral blood. This chain uses TRBV6-5 with TRBJ2-7; a possible D gene is TRBD2 (5 bases). In nucleotides, the CDR3 is TGTGCCAGCCAAGGGTCCGGGAACGAGCAGTACTTC. Its translation: CASQGSGNEQYF.